A single sample is the source of the 3 T cell receptor beta chains below, sequenced in a study of blood T cells in healthy people across ages. Using a J-beta primer mix together with a sample-barcoded 5' primer, a second PCR was run for roughly 6 to 11 cycles. TCRdb re-derived calls from the 5' RACE reads in MiXCR, one entry per CDR3 protein. This sample has 650,000 or so distinct CDR3 sequences, with more than 45% found just once. The specimen sequenced was blood. Receptor source: an elderly woman in good health.

This clonotype has a count of ten or more. The chain joins TRBV9 to TRBJ2-4; D gene unclear. From germline, CDR1 is SGDLS and CDR2 YYNGEE. The length of the CDR3 is 14 residues. The V and J ends lost 0 bases and 3 bases respectively, with 7 bases between them. DNA for the CDR3: TGTGCCAGCAGCGTAGGGACCCTCAAAAACATTCAGTACTTC. Translation: CASSVGTLKNIQYF.

This clonotype has a count of ten or more. The chain is built from TRBV5-1 and TRBJ2-7; 7 bases are shared with TRBD2. This CDR3 has 14 residues. CDR1 is SGHRS, CDR2 YFSETQ, per germline. The ends lost 2 bases at V and 4 bases at J; junction bases unmatched: 6. This CDR3 reads CASSFAGVMYEQYF. Here the CDR3 DNA reads TGCGCCAGCAGCTTTGCGGGAGTCATGTACGAGCAGTACTTC.

The gene calls are TRBV12-3 or TRBV12-4 and TRBJ1-6, with 8 bases fitting TRBD1. The CDR3 is 14 residues long. The J segment lost 8 bases and the V segment lost 2 bases, leaving 2 bases of the junction unmatched. CDR3 sequence: CASSLQGAYSPLHF. In DNA form, the CDR3 reads TGTGCCAGCAGTTTACAGGGGGCTTATTCACCCCTCCACTTT.